This T cell receptor (beta chain) came from a study of shared clonotypes between healthy human individuals. Study outcomes and limitations: Genetic and exposure-history diversity was limited by the few donors. Between a few donors, naive CD4 clonotypes were shared at a level of roughly 5.5%. A generally larger estimated richness was seen in naive subsets than in memory subsets.

Positively selected for CCR7, the CD45RO-negative cells used as naive CD8 cells excluded terminally differentiated effector memory CD45RA+ cells. Adult Caucasians living in Nashville, Tennessee made up all of the donors. Using immunoSEQ multiplex PCR, the repertoire was profiled, and TCRdb retains in-frame clones only, with some absent. The sample records approximately 650,000 clones, over 95% being singletons. As for this clone: The antigen remains undetermined.

J lost 0 bases, V lost 6 bases, and 7 bases had no gene match. This CDR3 region has 15 residues. In germline, CDR1 is MDHEN, CDR2 SYDVKM. The chain uses TRBV28 and TRBJ2-7, with TRBD2 identical over 8 bases. Sequencing used naive CD8+ T cells sorted from blood. The source of this sequence is a woman in her twenties or thirties in good health. The chain's CDR3 is CASSKSGGYSYEQYF. The CDR3 nucleotides are TGTGCCAGCAGCAAAAGCGGGGGTTACTCCTACGAGCAGTACTTC.